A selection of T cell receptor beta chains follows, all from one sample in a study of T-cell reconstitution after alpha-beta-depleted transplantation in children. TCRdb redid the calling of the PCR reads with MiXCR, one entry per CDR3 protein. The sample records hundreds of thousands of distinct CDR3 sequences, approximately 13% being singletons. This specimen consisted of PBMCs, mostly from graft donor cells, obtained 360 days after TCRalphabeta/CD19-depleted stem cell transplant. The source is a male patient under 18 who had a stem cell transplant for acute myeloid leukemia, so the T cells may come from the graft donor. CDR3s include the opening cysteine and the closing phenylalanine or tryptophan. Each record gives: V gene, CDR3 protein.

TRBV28,CASNTQGHSYEQYF
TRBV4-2,CASSQESLGAYNEQFF
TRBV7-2,CASSPSWGGTGETQYF
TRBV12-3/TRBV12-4,CATSGASNIQYF
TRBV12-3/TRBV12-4,CASSLKVYQETQYF
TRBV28,CASSWKFYEQYF
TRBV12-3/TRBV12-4,CASIPGHGKYEQYF
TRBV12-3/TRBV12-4,CASSFGGNTQYF
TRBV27,CASRILGGRRTDTQYF
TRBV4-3,CASSQGNRGYEQYF
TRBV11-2,CASSARRGGSGQGRSVLTF
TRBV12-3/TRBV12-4,CASSLGAGILSWTDTQYF
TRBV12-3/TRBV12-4,CASSFPTSGSSYEQYF
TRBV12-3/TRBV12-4,CASSFGAGVSGDTQYF
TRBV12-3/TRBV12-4,CASSSASVSRLTNEQYF
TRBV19,CASSITTQETQYF
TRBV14,CASSPGISGSSYNEQFF